The clone carrying this T cell receptor (beta chain) was observed at least ten times. Antigen unknown. Each CDR3 protein gets one entry after TCRdb re-called the multiplex PCR reads with MiXCR. Of 250,000 or so distinct CDR3 sequences in the sample, roughly 31% were seen once. CDR1 and CDR2 (germline): ENHRY, SYGVKD. The CDR3 loop spans 19 amino acids. V lost 3 bases, J lost 5 bases, and 14 bases stayed unmatched. The data were obtained in a study of breast tumors, draining lymph nodes, adjacent tissues. Study findings and constraints: Compared with basal-like, luminal-like tumors shared significantly more repertoire with nontumor tissue. That most tumor T cells come from lymph nodes remained unproven. Data fit most tumor T cells coming from lymph node, expanding in tumor. Compared with lymph nodes, tumors were less diverse; compared with nontumor tissue, more.

The lymph nodes were axillary draining lymph nodes from breast cancer patients. Sequencing used axillary lymph node tissue. This sequence was found in a female donor with breast cancer. Some clones in this sample may be carry-over from other donors' samples. The V and J genes are TRBV10-3 and TRBJ2-3; 13 nucleotides line up with TRBD2. CDR3 in amino acids: CAISDIVTGLAGKRDTQYF. The CDR3 nucleotides are TGTGCCATCAGTGACATAGTAACGGGACTAGCGGGGAAAAGAGATACGCAGTATTTT.